The 19 T cell receptor beta chains below come from one sample, sequenced in a study of T cells in tuberculosis. Sequenced by immunoSEQ multiplex PCR; TCRdb stores in-frame clones only, minus some. There are under 45,000 clones in the sample; 93% occur only once, and roughly 6.4% lies in the top ten. The sequencing input was PBMCs. The receptor source for this set is a donor aged 5 to 30 with latent tuberculosis or without tuberculosis infection.

V and J are TRBV7-7 and TRBJ1-1; D not resolved. Germline CDR1 and CDR2: SSHAT and FNYEAQ (reference sequence). The V end was cut by 7 bases, the J end by 9 bases, with 15 bases between. This CDR3 comprises 12 residues. The CDR3, as DNA: TGTGCCAGCACCATACGTGCAGACAAAGCTTTCTTT. It yields the protein CASTIRADKAFF.

The J gene is TRBJ1-1, the V gene TRBV5-1; 9 nucleotides align to TRBD1. In germline, CDR1 is SGHRS, CDR2 YFSETQ. The CDR3 is made up of 15 amino acids. After removal of 4 bases from V and 5 bases from J, the junction contained 9 bases not matched to a gene. For the CDR3, the DNA is TGCGCCAGCAGCCCCCGGACAGGGGAGGAAACTGAAGCTTTCTTT. Protein sequence: CASSPRTGEETEAFF.

The chain combines TRBV20-1 with TRBJ1-2; D is possibly TRBD1 (5 bases). CDR3 length: 11 amino acids. In germline, CDR1 is DFQATT, CDR2 SNEGSKA (reference sequence). Trimming removed 6 bases from V and 11 bases from J, with 16 bases in between. The CDR3 region is CSAGAGLAYTF. CDR3 coding DNA: TGCAGTGCCGGCGCGGGACTCGCGTACACCTTC.

CDR3 in DNA: TGTGCCAGCAGTTATAACCAGGGGTCCTACGAGCAGTACTTC. Translated, it gives CASSYNQGSYEQYF. The chain recombines TRBV6-5 with TRBJ2-7, with D possibly matching TRBD1 (6 bases). This CDR3 has 14 residues. CDR1 and CDR2 (germline): MNHEY, SVGAGI. Trimming stripped 3 bases from V and 1 base from J, with 10 bases between.

The chain uses TRBV30 and TRBJ2-5; 9 positions match TRBD1. Germline V gene data show CDR1 as GTSNPN and CDR2 as SVGIG (reference sequence). The CDR3 spans 14 residues. After removal of 3 bases from V and 3 bases from J, the junction contained 5 bases not matched to a gene. CDR3 region: CAWSGTGFEETQYF. The CDR3, as DNA: TGTGCCTGGAGCGGGACAGGGTTTGAAGAGACCCAGTACTTC.

The V gene is TRBV6-6, the J gene TRBJ1-5; maybe TRBD1 (6 bases). This CDR3 has 14 amino acids. Trimming took 10 bases from V and 2 from J, leaving 15 bases between them. Germline CDR1 is MNHNY and CDR2 is SVGAGI (reference sequence). The CDR3 sequence: CATSADSRNQPQHF. The CDR3 DNA follows: TGTGCCACCTCAGCGGACAGCCGCAATCAGCCCCAGCATTTT.

The chain has TRBV11-2 and TRBJ2-3, with TRBD1 identical over 9 bases. Trimming cost V 5 bases and J 3 bases; bases outside gene matches: 12. In germline, CDR1 is SGHAT, CDR2 FQNNGV. CDR3 length: 17 amino acids. The CDR3 spells CASSPPTGGIGTDTQYF. Written as DNA, the CDR3 is TGTGCCAGCAGCCCACCTACAGGGGGCATTGGGACAGATACGCAGTATTTT.

The chain is built from TRBV4-2 and TRBJ2-1, with 11 bases fitting TRBD2. The V gene's germline CDR1 is LGHNA and CDR2 YNFKEQ. The CDR3 runs 17 residues. V lost 4 bases and J lost 7; bases outside the gene matches: 12. This chain's CDR3 is CASSPPRSGGAANEQFF. CDR3 DNA sequence: TGTGCCAGCAGCCCCCCCCGTAGCGGGGGGGCAGCTAATGAGCAGTTCTTC.

This chain connects TRBV5-6 to TRBJ2-3; 11 bases align to TRBD2. Trimming took 3 bases from V and 4 from J; bases not matched to a gene: 7. The CDR3 is 16 amino acids. Germline assignment: CDR1 SGHDT and CDR2 YYEEEE. The CDR3 reads CASSWPTSGGPDTQYF. The CDR3 nucleotides read TGTGCCAGCAGCTGGCCCACTAGCGGGGGACCAGATACGCAGTATTTT.

Worth noting for this clone: One end of the junction fails to match germline, which may point to a read error. The chain couples TRBV9 to TRBJ2-3; TRBD2 might be the D (5 bases). The germline CDR1 and CDR2 sequences are SGDLS and YYNGEE. The CDR3 has 15 residues. CDR3 DNA sequence: TGTGCCAGCAGCCCCCTCCCTGGGAGCACCGATACGCAGTATTTT. It encodes CASSPLPGSTDTQYF. Based on the CDR3 plus reference TRBV9 and TRBJ2-3, the full variable domain is DSGVTQTPKHLITATGQRVTLRCSPRSGDLSVYWYQQSLDQGLQFLIQYYNGEERAKGNILERFSAQQFPDLHSELNLSSLELGDSALYFCASSPLPGSTDTQYFGPGTRLTVL.

The J gene is TRBJ2-1, the V gene TRBV10-3; no definite D call. CDR3 length: 11 residues. V lost 8 bases and J 5 bases, leaving 7 bases between the germline ends. Germline CDR1 is ENHRY and CDR2 is SYGVKD. The CDR3: CAISPDNEQFF. In DNA, the CDR3 is TGTGCCATCTCTCCGGACAATGAGCAGTTCTTC.

The chain links TRBV7-3 to TRBJ2-2; possibly TRBD2 for D (6 bases). Germline V lookup: CDR1 SGHTA, CDR2 FQGTGA. This CDR3 region has 17 residues. V was cut by 4 bases and J by 4 bases, with 19 bases left in between. CDR3 coding DNA: TGTGCCAGCAGCTCAAACGGGGGTAGTGCCTTCACCGGGGAGCTGTTTTTT. Protein sequence: CASSSNGGSAFTGELFF.

The chain couples TRBV19 to TRBJ1-5; D possibly corresponds to TRBD1 (6 bases). This CDR3 is 12 amino acids long. Germline V CDR1 and CDR2: LNHDA, SQIVND (reference sequence). Trimming took off 6 bases at V and 7 bases at J, with 10 bases between the two ends. The CDR3 bases are TGTGCCAGTAGAGGGGGTCCCCAGCCCCAGCATTTT. Its protein product is CASRGGPQPQHF.

V usage is TRBV5-1 and J usage is TRBJ2-3; D possibly corresponds to TRBD2 (7 bases). From germline, CDR1 is SGHRS and CDR2 YFSETQ. Trimming removed 2 bases at V and 2 bases at J, with 15 bases between. The CDR3 totals 16 residues. The CDR3: CASSFTGGRLTDTQYF. The DNA for the CDR3 is TGCGCCAGCAGCTTTACGGGGGGCCGTCTCACAGATACGCAGTATTTT.

J is TRBJ2-4 and V is TRBV25-1, with D possibly being TRBD2 (6 bases). The germline V gene encodes CDR1 MGHDK and CDR2 SYGVNS. V lost 4 bases and J lost 2, with 12 bases in between. The CDR3 loop spans 15 amino acids. CDR3 DNA sequence: TGTGCCAGCAGTGGGTATAGGGACTCCAAAAACATTCAGTACTTC. As protein: CASSGYRDSKNIQYF.

J is TRBJ2-7 and V is TRBV30; no clear D gene. The CDR3 extends over 12 amino acids. Germline CDR1 GTSNPN, CDR2 SVGIG (reference sequence). Trimming pared 0 bases from V and 6 bases from J, leaving 9 bases between. CDR3 bases: TGTGCCTGGAGTGTAAACAGATTCGAGCAGTACTTC. Its protein product is CAWSVNRFEQYF.

The chain joins TRBV30 to TRBJ1-4; 7 nucleotides match TRBD1. Germline-derived CDR1 and CDR2 are GTSNPN and SVGIG (reference sequence). There are 14 residues in the CDR3. V lost 0 bases to trimming and J lost 6 bases; unmatched junction nucleotides: 4. CDR3 residues: CAWSVSGGYEKLFF. The CDR3, as DNA: TGTGCCTGGAGTGTGTCAGGGGGTTATGAAAAACTGTTTTTT.

This chain connects TRBV30 to TRBJ2-1; 9 nucleotides line up with TRBD2. Germline trimming cut 4 bases from V and 4 bases from J; bases unmatched to any gene: 5. This CDR3 region has 14 residues. Germline V gene lookup returns CDR1 GTSNPN and CDR2 SVGIG (reference sequence). This chain's CDR3 is CAWTSGGHYNEQFF. As DNA, the CDR3 is TGTGCCTGGACAAGCGGGGGGCATTACAATGAGCAGTTCTTC.

This chain connects TRBV4-1 to TRBJ1-1, with D hard to call. Trimming removed 0 bases at V and 3 bases at J, with 8 bases between. This CDR3 has 14 amino acids. Germline loops: CDR1 MGHRA, CDR2 YSYEKL. This CDR3 reads CASSQDSRHTEAFF. In DNA, the CDR3 is TGCGCCAGCAGCCAAGATTCTAGGCACACTGAAGCTTTCTTT.